This TCR beta chain was observed in a study of blood T cells in healthy people across ages. The CDR3 consists of 14 residues. V was pared by 2 bases and J by 5 bases, with 12 bases between. Germline V gives CDR1 MNHEY, CDR2 SVGAGI. This clonotype was observed at least ten times. Next came a second PCR, run for about 6 to 12 cycles, which used a sample-barcoded 5' primer along with a J-beta primer mix. MiXCR, run by TCRdb on the 5' RACE reads, gives a single entry per CDR3 protein. The sample has about 1,500,000 distinct CDR3 sequences, approximately 40% seen once. For every donor, a draw yielded around 10 milliliters of peripheral blood. Total RNA was extracted at no less than 6 micrograms per sample.

The sequence was obtained from a woman aged 18-35 years in good health. This rearrangement joins TRBV6-5 to TRBJ2-5, with D possibly TRBD1 on 6 matching bases. Sequenced material: blood. As DNA, the CDR3 is TGTGCCAGCAGTTACCGTACAGGGTTGGAGACCCAGTACTTC. It encodes CASSYRTGLETQYF.